This entry describes one T cell receptor beta chain. The data were obtained in a study of blood T cell repertoires in COVID-19. TCRdb's copy holds only in-frame clones and misses some; the assay was immunoSEQ multiplex PCR. The table lists over 150,000 clones, more than 90% of them singletons, with 0.45% to 0.65% in the top ten. Germline-derived CDR1 and CDR2 are SGHKS and YYEKEE (reference sequence). The CDR3 sequence is 18 residues long. V shed 3 bases and J 2 bases; nucleotides not matched to a gene: 11. V and J are TRBV5-5 and TRBJ2-1; 10 bases map to TRBD2. The clonotype comes from a man aged 50 or older with acute or convalescent COVID-19. Sequenced: peripheral blood. CDR3: CASSSSPPGLATYNEQFF. The CDR3 DNA reads TGTGCCAGCAGCTCCTCCCCTCCGGGACTAGCGACCTACAATGAGCAGTTCTTC.